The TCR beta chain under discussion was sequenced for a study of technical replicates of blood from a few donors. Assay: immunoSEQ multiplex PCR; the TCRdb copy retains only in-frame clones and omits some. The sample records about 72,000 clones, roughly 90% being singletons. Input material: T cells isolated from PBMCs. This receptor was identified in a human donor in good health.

The CDR3 DNA reads as TGTGCCAGCAGTTGGGGACTAGCGGGAGTTAATGAGCAGTTCTTC. It specifies CASSWGLAGVNEQFF. The chain is built from TRBV5-4 and TRBJ2-1, with TRBD2 matching 14 bases. V lost 5 bases to trimming and J lost 7 bases; unmatched junction nucleotides: 5. Germline CDR1 reads SGHNT; CDR2 reads YYREEE (reference sequence). CDR3 length: 15 amino acids.